The 12 T cell receptor beta chains below all came from one sample that was sequenced in a study of T cell responses to AZD1222 COVID-19 vaccine. The data were produced by immunoSEQ multiplex PCR, yet TCRdb's version contains in-frame clones alone and is incomplete. The table includes under 130,000 clones, roughly nine tenths detected once. The sequencing used peripheral blood, collected 28 days after the second AZD1222 dose. Receptor source: an adult who received the AZD1222 COVID-19 vaccine.

The chain uses TRBV4-1 and TRBJ2-2; TRBD2 aligns across 7 bases. Germline CDR1 is MGHRA and CDR2 is YSYEKL. With 1 base clipped from V and 5 bases from J, the junction kept 19 bases outside the gene matches. The CDR3 consists of 20 residues. Here the CDR3 DNA reads TGCGCCAGCAGCCAAGGGGGTATTGGGAGGGGACGAGAGGGGACCGGGGAGCTGTTTTTT. The encoded protein is CASSQGGIGRGREGTGELFF.

In nucleotides, the CDR3 is TGTGCCAGCAGCCGGGACACGGGAAAGCTCGGATCCGAGCAGTACTTC. It is translated as CASSRDTGKLGSEQYF. The chain combines TRBV7-2 with TRBJ2-7; D may be TRBD1 (6 bases). The CDR3 has 16 residues. Per the germline V gene, CDR1 is SGHTA and CDR2 is FQGNSA. V was pared by 5 bases and J by 6 bases, with 23 bases between.

As for this clone: The sample carries other DNA sequences with the same CDR3. V gene TRBV27 combines with J gene TRBJ2-7; D assignment may be TRBD1 or TRBD2 (5 bases each). V was shortened by 5 bases and J by 4 bases, with 15 bases between the two germline ends. The CDR3 loop spans 14 amino acids. The germline V gene encodes CDR1 MNHEY and CDR2 SMNVEV (reference sequence). This chain's CDR3 is CASSRGEGRYEQYF. CDR3 DNA sequence: TGTGCCAGCAGTCGGGGAGAGGGGCGGTACGAGCAGTACTTC.

J is TRBJ2-6 and V is TRBV18; unclear D gene. Germline CDR1 reads KGHSH; CDR2 reads LQKENI. V shed 3 bases and J shed 0 bases, with 3 bases lying between them. The CDR3 is 14 residues long. In DNA form, the CDR3 reads TGTGCCAGCTCACCGCCCTCTGGGGCCAACGTCCTGACTTTC. Its protein is CASSPPSGANVLTF.

V gene TRBV10-2 combines with J gene TRBJ2-1; the match to TRBD2 covers 7 bases. CDR3 length: 13 residues. Germline V gene data show CDR1 as WSHSY and CDR2 as SAAADI. V was clipped by 4 bases and J by 9 bases; unmatched bases: 6. The CDR3 coding sequence is TGCGCCAGCAGTGCAATAGCGGGCGGTGAGCAGTTCTTC. The encoded protein is CASSAIAGGEQFF.

V and J are TRBV4-1 and TRBJ1-2, with no clear D. The V gene lost 4 bases and the J gene lost 3 bases, with 9 bases spanning the gap. The V gene's germline CDR1 is MGHRA and CDR2 YSYEKL. The CDR3 contains 13 residues. The CDR3: CASSPRSDYGYTF. The CDR3 nucleotides are TGCGCCAGCAGCCCGCGAAGCGACTATGGCTACACCTTC.

The count of this clone is one. The rearrangement uses TRBV4-1 and TRBJ2-7; 11 bases align to TRBD2. CDR3 length: 16 amino acids. Germline-derived CDR1 and CDR2 are MGHRA and YSYEKL. Trimming removed 4 bases from V and 4 bases from J; junction bases left unmatched: 9. The CDR3 DNA follows: TGCGCCAGCAGCCGACAACTAGCGGGAGAATTTTACGAGCAGTACTTC. Its translation is CASSRQLAGEFYEQYF.

V usage is TRBV4-2 and J usage is TRBJ2-1, with a weak D call TRBD2 (5 bases). V was clipped by 0 bases and J by 4 bases, with 13 bases between them. This CDR3 comprises 16 residues. Germline V gene sequence: CDR1 LGHNA, CDR2 YNFKEQ. CDR3 amino acids: CASSQDNTPGYNEQFF. CDR3 in DNA: TGTGCCAGCAGCCAAGATAACACCCCGGGATACAATGAGCAGTTCTTC.

CDR3 protein: CASSSGFPQHF. CDR3 nucleotides: TGTGCCAGCAGTTCGGGTTTTCCCCAGCATTTT. V is TRBV12-3 or TRBV12-4 and J is TRBJ1-5; unclear D gene. V lost 4 bases and J 10 bases, leaving 8 bases between the germline ends. The CDR3 runs to 11 residues.

V usage is TRBV28 and J usage is TRBJ1-2, with D possibly TRBD1 on 6 matching bases. The V gene's germline CDR1 is MDHEN and CDR2 SYDVKM. There are 17 residues in the CDR3. Trimming shortened V by 3 bases and J by 2 bases, and 19 bases separated the two germline ends. CDR3 sequence: CASSLVPRGGQNYGYTF. The CDR3 nucleotides are TGTGCCAGCAGTTTGGTTCCGCGCGGGGGGCAGAACTATGGCTACACCTTC.

The chain links TRBV29-1 to TRBJ1-4, with D possibly TRBD1 on 6 matching bases. Germline CDR1 is SQVTM and CDR2 is ANQGSEA. CDR3 size: 13 residues. Deletions cut 7 bases from V and 6 bases from J, with 15 bases between. CDR3 in DNA: TGCAGCGGATCAGGGGCAACCTATGAAAAACTGTTTTTT. It yields the protein CSGSGATYEKLFF.

With respect to this clone: One end of the junction fails to match germline, which may point to a read error. The rearrangement links TRBV6-6 to TRBJ1-2; 8 nucleotides align to TRBD1. This CDR3 contains 13 residues. Germline V gene data show CDR1 as MNHNY and CDR2 as SVGAGI (reference sequence). CDR3 in DNA: TGTGCCAGCGGTTACAGGGGGTACTATGGCTACACCTTC. Encoded protein: CASGYRGYYGYTF.